The sequence of this T cell receptor beta chain was determined in a study of human T cells and chemical hapten exposure. The time point denotes: patch test 2, 6 weeks after DPC sensitization. Noted treatment: therapeutic diphenylcyclopropenone sensitization with weekly scalp DPC. This clonotype was detected only a few times. TCRdb re-called the RACE reads with MiXCR, one entry per CDR3 protein. The sample consists of about 69,000 distinct CDR3 sequences, approximately 10% of them appearing once. The sequence was obtained from a woman aged 45-60 years with alopecia areata. Some clones in this sample may be carry-over from other donors' samples. Here the sequenced sample was whole blood, taken in connection with sensitization to the hapten diphenylcyclopropenone (DPC).

The CDR3 is CASSSLSGGTDTQYF. The CDR3 DNA reads as TGTGCCAGCAGCTCCCTATCCGGGGGCACAGATACGCAGTATTTT. The genes are TRBV5-4 and TRBJ2-3; D perhaps matches TRBD2 (5 bases). The CDR3 is 15 amino acids. Germline V CDR1 and CDR2: SGHNT, YYREEE (reference sequence). Trimming removed 3 bases at V and 1 base at J, with 12 bases between. Complete variable domain (other parts from reference TRBV5-4 and TRBJ2-3): ETGVTQSPTHLIKTRGQQVTLRCSSQSGHNTVSWYQQALGQGPQFIFQYYREEENGRGNFPPRFSGLQFPNYSSELNVNALELDDSALYLCASSSLSGGTDTQYFGPGTRLTVL.